This note documents a single T cell receptor beta chain sequence. The antigen is undetermined. Primers: 60 Vbeta forward and 13 Jbeta reverse. Sequencing used immunoSEQ multiplex PCR; TCRdb keeps in-frame clones, though not all of them. The sample includes around 140,000 clones, 70% to 90% of them seen just once. The data stem from a study of cytomegalovirus exposure and HLA in healthy donors. The study's findings and limits: Specific recognition of CMV antigens was confirmed in vitro for three chains (all CMV-associated).

The CDR3 extends over 17 amino acids. Germline V lookup: CDR1 LNHDA, CDR2 SQIVND (reference sequence). Trimming took 5 bases from V and 4 from J; bases not matched to a gene: 12. The chain joins TRBV19 to TRBJ1-1, with 11 nucleotides matching TRBD1. This clonotype originated in a woman aged 40 to 50 in good health and CMV-seronegative. Sequenced sample: PBMCs. CDR3 sequence (DNA): TGTGCCAGTAGTGGGGACAGGGGGACAAGTACCTTCACTGAAGCTTTCTTT. Translating it yields CASSGDRGTSTFTEAFF.